This T cell receptor (beta chain) was captured in a study of cytomegalovirus exposure and HLA in healthy donors. Looking at the study overall: HLA-typed donors were the source of approximately 88 million unique TCRs held in an early data release.

The PCR used 60 Vbeta and 13 Jbeta primers. Libraries were prepared by immunoSEQ multiplex PCR; TCRdb keeps only in-frame clonotypes and omits some of them. The sample has around 130,000 clones; roughly 88% are singletons. Study results and limitations: TCR beta sequences reportedly predicted most subjects' HLA-A and HLA-B alleles accurately. Rare sequences made up most TCRs, while some public TCRs were found in many donors.

Though nominally healthy at sampling, donors likely had unrecorded immune exposures. On this clone itself: What it binds is not known.

The CDR3 consists of 17 residues. The V gene's germline CDR1 is SEHNR and CDR2 FQNEAQ (reference sequence). With 3 bases clipped from V and 5 bases from J, the junction kept 15 bases outside the gene matches. The sequenced sample consisted of PBMCs. The receptor comes from a woman in her forties in good health and CMV-seronegative. This sequence joins TRBV7-9 and TRBJ2-5; 7 bases are shared with TRBD1. CDR3 region: CASSFDRVSTSSETQYF. DNA for the CDR3: TGTGCCAGCAGCTTCGACAGGGTTTCGACGTCCTCCGAGACCCAGTACTTC.